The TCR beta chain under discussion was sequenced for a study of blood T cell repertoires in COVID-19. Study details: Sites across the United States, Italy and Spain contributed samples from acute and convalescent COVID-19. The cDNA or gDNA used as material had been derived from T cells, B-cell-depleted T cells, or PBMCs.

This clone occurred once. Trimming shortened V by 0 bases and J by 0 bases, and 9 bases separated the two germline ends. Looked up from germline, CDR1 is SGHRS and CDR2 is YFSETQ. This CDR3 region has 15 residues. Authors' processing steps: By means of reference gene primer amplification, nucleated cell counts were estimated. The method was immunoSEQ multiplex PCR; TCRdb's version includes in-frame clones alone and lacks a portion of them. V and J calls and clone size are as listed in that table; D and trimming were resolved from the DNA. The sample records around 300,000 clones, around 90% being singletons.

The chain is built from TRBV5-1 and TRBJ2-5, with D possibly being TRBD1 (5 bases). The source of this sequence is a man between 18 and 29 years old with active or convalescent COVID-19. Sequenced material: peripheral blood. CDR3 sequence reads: CASSLGTGHQETQYF. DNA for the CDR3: TGCGCCAGCAGCTTGGGAACAGGCCACCAAGAGACCCAGTACTTC.